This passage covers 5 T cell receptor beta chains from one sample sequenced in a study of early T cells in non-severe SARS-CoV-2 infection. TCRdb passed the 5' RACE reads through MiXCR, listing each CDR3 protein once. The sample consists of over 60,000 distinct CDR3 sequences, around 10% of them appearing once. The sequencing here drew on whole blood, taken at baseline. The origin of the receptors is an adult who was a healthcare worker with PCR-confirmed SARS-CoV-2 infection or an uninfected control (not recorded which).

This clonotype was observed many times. Here the CDR3 reads CASSIDRLAEQYF. The CDR3 DNA reads as TGTGCCAGCAGCATTGACAGGTTGGCCGAGCAGTACTTC. The rearrangement uses TRBV7-9 and TRBJ2-7; tentatively, D is TRBD1 (6 bases). In germline, CDR1 is SEHNR, CDR2 FQNEAQ (reference sequence). This CDR3 has 13 amino acids. The V end lost 5 bases, the J end lost 6 bases, and 14 bases lay between the germline ends. Based on the CDR3 plus reference TRBV7-9 and TRBJ2-7, the full variable domain is DTGVSQNPRHKITKRGQNVTFRCDPISEHNRLYWYRQTLGQGPEFLTYFQNEAQLEKSRLLSDRFSAERPKGSFSTLEIQRTEQGDSAMYLCASSIDRLAEQYFGPGTRLTVT.

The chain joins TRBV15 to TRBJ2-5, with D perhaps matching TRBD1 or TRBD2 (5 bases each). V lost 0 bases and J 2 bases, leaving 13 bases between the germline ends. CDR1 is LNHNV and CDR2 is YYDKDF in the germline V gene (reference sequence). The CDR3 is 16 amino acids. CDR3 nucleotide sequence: TGTGCCACCAGCAGAGATCGTAGGGGCGGGCAAGAGACCCAGTACTTC. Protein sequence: CATSRDRRGGQETQYF.

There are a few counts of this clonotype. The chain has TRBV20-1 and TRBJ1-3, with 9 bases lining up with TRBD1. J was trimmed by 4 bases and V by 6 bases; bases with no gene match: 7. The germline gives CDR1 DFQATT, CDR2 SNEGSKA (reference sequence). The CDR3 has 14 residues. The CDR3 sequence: CSAKQGAQGNTIYF. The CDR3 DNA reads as TGCAGTGCAAAACAGGGGGCTCAGGGAAACACCATATATTTT.

The CDR3 bases are TGTGCCAGCAGCGTAGGGACAGCTTACAATGAGCAGTTCTTC. As protein: CASSVGTAYNEQFF. The chain is built from TRBV9 and TRBJ2-1; a possible D gene is TRBD1 (6 bases). The ends were cut back, 0 bases at V and 4 bases at J, with 8 bases in the middle. Germline CDR1 SGDLS, CDR2 YYNGEE. The CDR3 runs 14 residues.

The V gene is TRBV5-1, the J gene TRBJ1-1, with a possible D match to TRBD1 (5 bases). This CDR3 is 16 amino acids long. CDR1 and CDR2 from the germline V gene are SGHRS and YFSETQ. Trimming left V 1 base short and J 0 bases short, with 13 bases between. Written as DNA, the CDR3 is TGCGCCAGCAGCTTGAGGCAGGTGGGGCTGAACACTGAAGCTTTCTTT. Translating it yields CASSLRQVGLNTEAFF.